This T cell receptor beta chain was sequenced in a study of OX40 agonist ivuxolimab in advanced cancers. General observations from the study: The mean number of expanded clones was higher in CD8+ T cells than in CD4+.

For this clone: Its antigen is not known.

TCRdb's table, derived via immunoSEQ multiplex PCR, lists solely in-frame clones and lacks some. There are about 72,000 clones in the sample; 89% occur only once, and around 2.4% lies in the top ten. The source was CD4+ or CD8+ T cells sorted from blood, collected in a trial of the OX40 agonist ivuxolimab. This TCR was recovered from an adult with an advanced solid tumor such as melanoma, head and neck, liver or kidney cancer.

Here the CDR3 reads CSVDLGQGQETQYF. CDR3 nucleotide sequence: TGCAGCGTTGACCTGGGACAGGGGCAAGAGACCCAGTACTTC. The rearrangement uses TRBV29-1 and TRBJ2-5; 10 bases align to TRBD1. Trimming at V came to 3 bases and at J to 2 bases, leaving 3 bases not matched to a gene. Germline V gene lookup returns CDR1 SQVTM and CDR2 ANQGSEA. CDR3 length: 14 amino acids.